These T cell receptor beta chains were read from a single sample in a study of cytomegalovirus exposure and HLA in healthy donors. Here immunoSEQ multiplex PCR was the method, and the copy in TCRdb shows in-frame clones only, minus some. This sample has 100,000 to 150,000 clones, with 70% to 80% found just once. Input material: PBMCs. These receptors came from a man aged 50-60 years in good health and CMV-seronegative. The CDR3 runs from the conserved cysteine through the conserved F or W.

v_gene,CDR3aa
TRBV6-6,CASTDWTGRTEAFF
TRBV11-2,CASSWDSRQETQYF
TRBV7-9,CASSSNPEEQYF
TRBV7-2,CASSLTVSYNSPLHF
TRBV10-2,CASSGQANNEQFF
TRBV5-4,CASSLAGGTSTGELFF
TRBV5-1,CASSWGQPPGTQYF
TRBV11-3,CASSHGTGELFF
TRBV5-5,CASSLDRSYNEQFF
TRBV14,CASSPNWDTRTAFF
TRBV5-4,CASSLDRGTFNSPLHF
TRBV4-2,CASSQVEGTQYF
TRBV5-1,CASSLSGGRSTDTQYF
TRBV5-1,CASSLTNDRNYGYTF
TRBV10-3,CAISEGDRNQPQHF
TRBV19,CASSKSSGRYEQYF
TRBV18,CASSPTGDRLYGYTF
TRBV28,CASRPPGYPYYGYTF
TRBV19,CASRRGAGENQPQHF
TRBV4-1,CASSQGGQGALVETQYF
TRBV2,CASKAYRDSDTQYF
TRBV6-1,CASSEVKYNSPLHF
TRBV10-3,CAISATGPSSGNTIYF
TRBV28,CASSPNIDRVETQYF
TRBV4-1,CASSPPLGNEQFF
TRBV5-1,CASSIGQNNEQFF
TRBV5-4,CASSWGDRGAQETQYF
TRBV2,CASSDYGRTEAFF
TRBV12-5,CASGLGTDFTDTQYF
TRBV19,CASIGTGDSSGNTIYF
TRBV25-1,CASHQGGDNSPLHF
TRBV4-1,CASSQDGGGAGDTQYF
TRBV11-2,CASSISTDTQYF
TRBV2,CASTPYGNAGLNTEAFF
TRBV7-2,CASSLGFGTDEQYF
TRBV5-1,CASSLQRGGGETQYF
TRBV11-1,CASSHSPRDRGINEQFF
TRBV30,CASTPESSYNSPLHF
TRBV7-9,CASTVGGNNQPQHF
TRBV28,CASSFWTGARGPQHF
TRBV11-2,CASSLNYLGDREYGELFF
TRBV9,CASRDRAYGYTF
TRBV2,CASRGLVTSDTQYF
TRBV5-4,CASSPGQAITEAFF
TRBV6-6,CASSLGQGVSPLHF